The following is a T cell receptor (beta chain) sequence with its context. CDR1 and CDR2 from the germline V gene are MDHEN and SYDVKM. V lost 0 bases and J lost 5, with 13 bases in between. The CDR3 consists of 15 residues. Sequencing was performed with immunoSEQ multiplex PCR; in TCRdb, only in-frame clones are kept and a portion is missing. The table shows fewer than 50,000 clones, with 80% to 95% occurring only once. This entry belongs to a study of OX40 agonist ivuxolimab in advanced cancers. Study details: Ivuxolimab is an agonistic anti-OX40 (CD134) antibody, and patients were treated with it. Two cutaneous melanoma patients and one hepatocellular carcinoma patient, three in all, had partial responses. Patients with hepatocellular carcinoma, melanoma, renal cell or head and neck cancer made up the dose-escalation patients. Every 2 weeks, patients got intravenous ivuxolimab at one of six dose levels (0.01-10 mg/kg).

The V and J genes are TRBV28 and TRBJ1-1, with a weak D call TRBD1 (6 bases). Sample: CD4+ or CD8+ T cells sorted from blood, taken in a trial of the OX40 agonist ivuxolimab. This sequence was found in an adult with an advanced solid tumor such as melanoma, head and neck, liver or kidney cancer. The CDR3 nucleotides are TGTGCCAGCAGTTTATGGGGGGCCTCGGAAACTGAAGCTTTCTTT. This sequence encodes CASSLWGASETEAFF.